This passage covers 27 T cell receptor beta chains from one sample sequenced in a study of CD8 T cells in ankylosing spondylitis. TCRdb independently ran MiXCR on the 5' RACE reads; one entry per CDR3 protein. The table lists approximately 350,000 distinct CDR3 sequences, about 15% of them singletons. The specimen was blood, either unsorted or a sorted T cell fraction (not recorded which). These receptors all come from a male donor with ankylosing spondylitis or in good health (not recorded which).

This clonotype has more than one count but fewer than ten. This chain uses TRBV5-6 with TRBJ1-1, with TRBD1 matching over 10 bases. This CDR3 comprises 15 residues. CDR1 and CDR2 (germline): SGHDT, YYEEEE. With 5 bases clipped from V and 1 base from J, the junction kept 5 bases outside the gene matches. The CDR3 sequence is CASRKGTGANTEAFF. The CDR3 DNA reads TGTGCCAGCAGAAAGGGGACAGGGGCGAACACTGAAGCTTTCTTT.

This clonotype came up a few times. The J gene is TRBJ2-1, the V gene TRBV5-1; possible D gene TRBD2, 7 bases. This CDR3 region has 15 residues. Germline V gives CDR1 SGHRS, CDR2 YFSETQ. Trimming cost V 6 bases and J 7 bases, with 20 bases left between them. The CDR3 sequence: CASTIDPRGGNEQFF. Here the CDR3 DNA reads TGCGCCAGCACCATAGATCCCAGGGGAGGGAATGAGCAGTTCTTC.

At least ten counts were recorded for this clonotype. The chain employs TRBV11-2 and TRBJ2-1; a possible D gene is TRBD2 (5 bases). V lost 5 bases and J lost 6, with 17 bases in between. Germline CDR1 is SGHAT and CDR2 is FQNNGV. The CDR3 totals 15 residues. The chain's CDR3 is CASSPWRTAGNEQFF. The CDR3 DNA is TGTGCCAGCAGCCCCTGGCGGACTGCGGGCAATGAGCAGTTCTTC.

In its sample, this clonotype was seen a few times. The chain combines TRBV28 with TRBJ2-5, with D possibly TRBD1 on 6 matching bases. V was trimmed by 4 bases and J by 4 bases, leaving 13 bases between them. Germline V gives CDR1 MDHEN, CDR2 SYDVKM. The CDR3 totals 14 residues. CDR3 sequence reads: CASSSLDRIETQYF. CDR3 DNA: TGTGCCAGCAGTTCTCTAGACAGGATAGAGACCCAGTACTTC.

This clonotype has a count of ten or more. V and J are TRBV27 and TRBJ1-5, with D hard to call. The CDR3 contains 14 residues. Trimming removed 3 bases from V and 3 bases from J, with 9 bases in between. The germline V gene encodes CDR1 MNHEY and CDR2 SMNVEV (reference sequence). The CDR3 nucleotides read TGTGCCAGCAGTTTTAACAGCTACAATCAGCCCCAGCATTTT. Protein product: CASSFNSYNQPQHF.

There are a few counts of this clonotype. The rearrangement joins TRBV20-1 to TRBJ2-5; D ambiguous. Trimming shortened V by 3 bases and J by 2 bases, and 7 bases separated the two germline ends. The CDR3 consists of 12 residues. Germline lookup yields CDR1 DFQATT and CDR2 SNEGSKA (reference sequence). DNA of the CDR3: TGCAGTGCTAGGGCGATTCAAGAGACCCAGTACTTC. Encoded protein: CSARAIQETQYF.

This clonotype was seen a few times. The chain has TRBV3-1 and TRBJ1-5; D might be TRBD1 (5 bases). Trimming removed 3 bases from V and 5 bases from J, with 11 bases in between. Per germline, CDR1 LGHDT and CDR2 YNNKEL (reference sequence). The CDR3 has 14 amino acids. The CDR3 bases are TGTGCCAGCAGCCATGGGGGGAACTATCAGCCCCAGCATTTT. Encoded protein: CASSHGGNYQPQHF.

The J gene is TRBJ2-7, the V gene TRBV5-1, with no clear D. Trimming removed 0 bases from V and 2 bases from J, with 9 bases in between. The length of the CDR3 is 14 residues. Germline V CDR1 and CDR2: SGHRS, YFSETQ. The CDR3 protein is CASSLEVRAYEQYF. The CDR3 nucleotides read TGCGCCAGCAGCTTGGAGGTGCGAGCCTACGAGCAGTACTTC.

The chain is built from TRBV18 and TRBJ2-1; TRBD2 agrees at 7 bases. Germline loops: CDR1 KGHSH, CDR2 LQKENI. The CDR3 loop spans 16 amino acids. J gave up 9 bases and V 3 bases, and 14 bases lay outside the gene matches. Here the CDR3 reads CASSPQAPPAGVEQFF. The CDR3 DNA is TGTGCCAGCTCACCTCAAGCCCCCCCGGCGGGGGTTGAGCAGTTCTTC.

A few counts support this clonotype. CDR3 sequence (DNA): TGCAGTGTGCCCATGGCAGGGGCCAGTGAGGTATCCTATAATTCACCCCTCCACTTT. It specifies CSVPMAGASEVSYNSPLHF. This sequence joins TRBV20-1 and TRBJ1-6; D perhaps matches TRBD1 (6 bases). V lost 7 bases and J lost 1, with 26 bases in between. The CDR3 sequence is 19 residues long. CDR1 is DFQATT and CDR2 is SNEGSKA in the germline V gene (reference sequence).

This clonotype was detected only a few times. The V gene is TRBV7-2, the J gene TRBJ2-4, with D maybe TRBD1 (5 bases). Germline lookup yields CDR1 SGHTA and CDR2 FQGNSA. The CDR3 runs 16 residues. V dropped 1 base and J dropped 6 bases, with 16 bases sitting between them. CDR3 sequence (DNA): TGTGCCAGCAGCTTAGGAGTCGGTCAGGGATTAAACATTCAGTACTTC. Protein: CASSLGVGQGLNIQYF.

This clonotype was counted between two and nine times. The V gene is TRBV10-3, the J gene TRBJ2-2; 8 bases agree with TRBD2. Unmatched junction bases numbered 7, after V lost 4 bases and J lost 0 bases. The CDR3 runs 17 residues. Germline CDR1 and CDR2: ENHRY and SYGVKD. The CDR3 coding sequence is TGTGCCATCAGTGGAGCCCGACTAGCGACGAACACCGGGGAGCTGTTTTTT. This codes for CAISGARLATNTGELFF.

This clonotype was picked up a small number of times. V and J are TRBV5-1 and TRBJ2-1; TRBD2 matches 7 bases. V lost 0 bases, J lost 1 base, and 7 bases stayed unmatched. The germline gives CDR1 SGHRS, CDR2 YFSETQ. The CDR3 runs to 17 residues. The CDR3 loop is CASSLVGLAASYNEQFF. DNA of the CDR3: TGCGCCAGCAGCTTGGTGGGGCTAGCGGCTTCCTACAATGAGCAGTTCTTC.

This clonotype was observed many times. The rearrangement links TRBV5-1 to TRBJ1-2; 8 bases line up with TRBD1. The CDR3 covers 14 residues. Per germline, CDR1 SGHRS and CDR2 YFSETQ. V was pared by 0 bases and J by 8 bases, with 6 bases of the junction left unmatched. The CDR3 sequence is CASSLAGQGGGYTF. In DNA form, the CDR3 reads TGCGCCAGCAGCTTGGCCGGACAGGGCGGAGGCTACACCTTC.

The rearrangement joins TRBV5-1 to TRBJ2-3; 8 bases map to TRBD1. V was clipped by 5 bases and J by 0 bases; unmatched bases: 11. There are 17 residues in the CDR3. Germline V gives CDR1 SGHRS, CDR2 YFSETQ. In nucleotides, the CDR3 is TGCGCCAGCAGAGATCGGACAGGGTCCGGGAGCACAGATACGCAGTATTTT. Translation: CASRDRTGSGSTDTQYF. Supplemented by reference TRBV5-1 and TRBJ2-3, the full variable domain reads KAGVTQTPRYLIKTRGQQVTLSCSPISGHRSVSWYQQTPGQGLQFLFEYFSETQRNKGNFPGRFSGRQFSNSRSEMNVSTLELGDSALYLCASRDRTGSGSTDTQYFGPGTRLTVL.

The rearrangement links TRBV27 to TRBJ2-1, with 10 positions matching TRBD2. The CDR3 length is 16 residues. The trim removed 0 bases at V and 6 bases at J, leaving 5 bases unmatched. Germline loops: CDR1 MNHEY, CDR2 SMNVEV (reference sequence). CDR3 DNA: TGTGCCAGCAGTTTATCCCTAAGCGGGAGGGCCAATGAGCAGTTCTTC. Translating it yields CASSLSLSGRANEQFF.

V is TRBV7-2 and J is TRBJ2-7; no clear D gene. CDR3 length equals 12 residues. Germline V lookup: CDR1 SGHTA, CDR2 FQGNSA. The V end was cut by 5 bases, the J end by 8 bases, with 13 bases between. The CDR3 here is CASSPTQSKQYF. The CDR3 nucleotides are TGTGCCAGCAGCCCTACCCAGAGTAAGCAGTACTTC.

At least ten counts were recorded for this clonotype. The gene calls are TRBV12-3 or TRBV12-4 and TRBJ1-2, with D unresolved. The CDR3 is made up of 13 amino acids. V was clipped by 3 bases and J by 4 bases, with 9 bases between them. CDR3 residues: CASSLRQGYGYTF. The CDR3 DNA is TGTGCCAGCAGTTTGCGACAAGGCTATGGCTACACCTTC.

This clonotype came up a few times. V usage is TRBV29-1 and J usage is TRBJ1-2; D might be TRBD1 (5 bases). The V gene lost 6 bases and the J gene lost 8 bases, with 13 bases spanning the gap. Germline CDR1 is SQVTM and CDR2 is ANQGSEA. CDR3 length: 11 residues. The CDR3 sequence is CSVLAGDGYTF. Here the CDR3 DNA reads TGCAGCGTCTTAGCGGGGGACGGCTACACCTTC.

This clonotype was seen repeatedly, ten times or more. The chain is built from TRBV20-1 and TRBJ2-4, with no clear D. Trimming stripped 0 bases from V and 0 bases from J, with 9 bases between. Germline CDR1 DFQATT, CDR2 SNEGSKA (reference sequence). CDR3 length: 15 residues. CDR3 DNA: TGCAGTGCTAGAGAGCCGGGCCAAGCCAAAAACATTCAGTACTTC. Amino acid sequence: CSAREPGQAKNIQYF.

The chain joins TRBV4-1 to TRBJ2-7; D is undetermined. Germline V gives CDR1 MGHRA, CDR2 YSYEKL. This CDR3 comprises 14 residues. V was cut by 0 bases and J by 4 bases, with 10 bases left in between. The CDR3 is CASSQDDRDYEQYF. In DNA, the CDR3 is TGCGCCAGCAGCCAAGATGACCGAGATTACGAGCAGTACTTC.

The chain has TRBV21-1 and TRBJ1-5. TRBV21-1 is flagged as a pseudogene. The CDR3 totals 17 residues. The CDR3 nucleotides are TGTGCCAGCAGCAGGGGAGTTAGGACGTATAGCAATCAGCCCCAGCATTTT. This gives the protein CASSRGVRTYSNQPQHF.

The chain carries TRBV3-1 and TRBJ1-4, with 9 bases that match TRBD1. This CDR3 region has 15 residues. The V and J ends lost 8 bases and 5 bases, in that order; junction bases with no gene match: 9. CDR1 is LGHDT, CDR2 YNNKEL, per germline (reference sequence). The CDR3 DNA reads TGTGCCAGCGCTGCCGGCGGACAGGGGAATGAAAAACTGTTTTTT. Translating it yields CASAAGGQGNEKLFF.

This clonotype appeared many times. The chain couples TRBV6-5 to TRBJ1-5, with D possibly TRBD1 on 5 matching bases. The CDR3 sequence is 13 residues long. The germline gives CDR1 MNHEY, CDR2 SVGAGI. V lost 2 bases, J lost 10 bases, and 12 bases lay in between. CDR3 protein: CASSYTPRDPQHF. CDR3 nucleotide sequence: TGTGCCAGCAGTTACACGCCGCGGGACCCCCAGCATTTT.

This clonotype occurred many times. The chain links TRBV2 to TRBJ2-1; D unresolved. The CDR3 has 11 residues. Germline CDR1 is SNHLY and CDR2 is FYNNEI. Trimming pared 5 bases from V and 10 bases from J, leaving 9 bases between. The CDR3 loop is CASSFNTEQFF. CDR3 DNA sequence: TGTGCCAGCAGTTTCAACACCGAGCAGTTCTTC.

This clonotype was counted only a few times. The genes are TRBV5-1 and TRBJ1-1; possibly TRBD1 for D (6 bases). Between the trimmed V and J ends, which lost 4 bases and 6 bases, there was a span of 16 bases. Germline loops: CDR1 SGHRS, CDR2 YFSETQ. The CDR3 is made up of 14 amino acids. CDR3 sequence: CASSPIRGRSEAFF. The CDR3 DNA follows: TGCGCCAGCAGCCCCATCCGGGGGCGGTCTGAAGCTTTCTTT.

This clonotype has only a few counts. CDR3 sequence (DNA): TGTGCCAGCAGCCTATCGTGGGGGACTGGGAGGAACACTGAAGCTTTCTTT. Amino acid sequence: CASSLSWGTGRNTEAFF. The chain has TRBV4-2 and TRBJ1-1, with a weak D call TRBD1 (5 bases). Looked up from germline, CDR1 is LGHNA and CDR2 is YNFKEQ. V gave up 4 bases and J gave up 1 base, with 19 bases separating them. The CDR3 runs 17 residues.